What follows is one T cell receptor (beta chain) and its context. Its antigen is currently unknown. CDR1 is LGHNA, CDR2 YNFKEQ, per germline. With 0 bases removed from V and 1 base from J, the gap between germline ends came to 6 bases. The CDR3 extends over 14 amino acids. PCR used 60 Vbeta primers and 13 Jbeta primers. The method was immunoSEQ multiplex PCR; TCRdb's version includes in-frame clones alone and lacks a portion of them. The sample consists of about 170,000 clones, 75% to 85% of them appearing once. This specimen belongs to a study of cytomegalovirus exposure and HLA in healthy donors. Study-wide findings and caveats: CMV serostatus was the only recorded immune exposure for donors. Reported findings show TCR beta sequences accurately forecast HLA-A and HLA-B alleles in most subjects.

As for the donors, each was a healthy bone marrow donor. The TCR was taken from a female donor in good health and CMV-seronegative. Sequences were obtained from PBMCs. This chain joins TRBV4-2 and TRBJ1-1; D is unclear. CDR3 amino acids: CASSQERENTEAFF. The DNA for the CDR3 is TGTGCCAGCAGCCAAGAGAGGGAGAACACTGAAGCTTTCTTT.